These 24 T cell receptor beta chains share one sample of origin, sequenced in a study of vaccination effects on CD4 cells after COVID-19. Before sequencing took place, the ViraFEST assay used viral peptide pools to expand antigen-specific CD4+ T cells. Following culture for about ten days, CD4+ T cells were isolated. Of the BNT162b2 and mRNA-1273 vaccines, participants received two doses of one or the other. Repertoires were generated with immunoSEQ multiplex PCR, while TCRdb's copy carries only in-frame clones and drops some. The sample yields about 24,000 clones, 80% to 90% seen once. No antigen has been assigned to these receptors. Sequences were derived from CD4+ T cells from PBMCs cultured with SARS-CoV-2 spike peptides, sampled after COVID-19 vaccination. The receptors were gathered from a human donor who received a COVID-19 vaccine. Some clones in this sample may be carry-over from other donors' samples.

The chain carries TRBV18 and TRBJ2-1; 11 bases match TRBD2. V gave up 3 bases and J gave up 6 bases; unmatched junction bases: 1. There are 14 residues in the CDR3. The germline gives CDR1 KGHSH, CDR2 LQKENI. DNA for the CDR3: TGTGCCAGCTCACCGGGACTAGCGGCCAATGAGCAGTTCTTC. Amino acids: CASSPGLAANEQFF.

V is TRBV18 and J is TRBJ2-2; D may be TRBD2 (5 bases). The germline CDR1 and CDR2 sequences are KGHSH and LQKENI. This CDR3 has 16 residues. V lost 4 bases to trimming and J lost 4 bases, with 16 bases between them. CDR3 nucleotide sequence: TGTGCCAGCTCACTACATAGCGTTGCCGGCACCGGGGAGCTGTTTTTT. It is translated as CASSLHSVAGTGELFF.

The chain couples TRBV6-4 to TRBJ2-1, with TRBD2 as a possible D gene (6 bases). The germline CDR1 and CDR2 sequences are MRHNA and SNTAGT. The V end was cut by 7 bases, the J end by 7 bases, with 8 bases between. The CDR3 length is 11 residues. CDR3 sequence reads: CASTGENEQFF. The CDR3 coding sequence is TGTGCCAGCACGGGGGAAAATGAGCAGTTCTTC.

The chain is built from TRBV5-6 and TRBJ2-5; unclear D gene. Germline V CDR1 and CDR2: SGHDT, YYEEEE. The V end lost 1 base, the J end lost 5 bases, and 6 bases lay between the germline ends. CDR3 length equals 12 residues. The DNA of the CDR3 is TGTGCCAGCAGCTTGCGTGTGGAGACCCAGTACTTC. Translated: CASSLRVETQYF. The full variable domain, its missing parts supplied by reference TRBV5-6 and TRBJ2-5, is DAGVTQSPTHLIKTRGQQVTLRCSPKSGHDTVSWYQQALGQGPQFIFQYYEEEERQRGNFPDRFSGHQFPNYSSELNVNALLLGDSALYLCASSLRVETQYFGPGTRLLVL.

V gene TRBV6-5 combines with J gene TRBJ2-7; D is possibly TRBD1 (7 bases). The germline V gene encodes CDR1 MNHEY and CDR2 SVGAGI. The CDR3 is 13 amino acids. V was trimmed by 6 bases and J by 4 bases, leaving 13 bases between them. The CDR3: CASRPTGRYEQYV. Written as DNA, the CDR3 is TGTGCCAGCAGACCGACAGGGAGGTACGAGCAGTACGTC.

The chain uses TRBV27 and TRBJ2-7; 9 bases map to TRBD1. The CDR3 is 14 amino acids. Germline V gene sequence: CDR1 MNHEY, CDR2 SMNVEV (reference sequence). Trimming cost V 6 bases and J 7 bases; bases outside gene matches: 10. CDR3 nucleotide sequence: TGTGCCAGCAGGATGACCGGGACAGGGTTTGAGCAGTACGTC. Amino acid sequence: CASRMTGTGFEQYV.

V gene TRBV15 combines with J gene TRBJ2-5; D is possibly TRBD1 (6 bases). Trimming took off 3 bases at V and 5 bases at J, with 13 bases between the two ends. The CDR3 length is 14 residues. Germline CDR1 and CDR2: LNHNV and YYDKDF (reference sequence). For the CDR3, the DNA is TGTGCCACCAGCAGGCGAACAGGGCCTGAGACCCAGTACTTC. Translation gives CATSRRTGPETQYF.

V and J are TRBV4-2 and TRBJ2-7, with D unclear. The CDR3 sequence is 12 residues long. With 1 base removed from V and 4 bases from J, the gap between germline ends came to 5 bases. Looked up from germline, CDR1 is LGHNA and CDR2 is YNFKEQ. The CDR3 loop is CASSQVPYEQYV. The CDR3 DNA sequence: TGTGCCAGCAGCCAAGTTCCGTACGAGCAGTACGTC.

The V and J genes are TRBV6-2 or TRBV6-3 and TRBJ2-5, with 9 bases fitting TRBD1. CDR1 and CDR2 (germline): MNHEY, SVGEGT. J was trimmed by 1 base and V by 4 bases; bases with no gene match: 4. CDR3 length: 15 residues. The CDR3 DNA reads TGTGCCAGCAGTTCGGACAGGGGCCCCCAAGAGACCCAGTACTTC. This translates into CASSSDRGPQETQYF.

The chain links TRBV7-9 to TRBJ1-4, with TRBD1 as a possible D gene (6 bases). Germline-derived CDR1 and CDR2 are SEHNR and FQNEAQ (reference sequence). The length of the CDR3 is 15 residues. V shed 5 bases and J shed 1 base, with 11 bases lying between them. This CDR3 is CASSTGWGTNEKLFF. The CDR3 nucleotides read TGTGCCAGCAGCACAGGGTGGGGAACTAATGAAAAACTGTTTTTT.

This chain uses TRBV5-1 with TRBJ1-4, with D uncertain. Germline values: CDR1 SGHRS, CDR2 YFSETQ. CDR3 length: 15 amino acids. The germline V and J ends were trimmed by 5 bases and 3 bases, with 14 bases remaining between them. The CDR3 is CASRTSVTANEKLFF. The CDR3 coding sequence is TGCGCCAGCAGGACCTCAGTAACAGCTAATGAAAAACTGTTTTTT.

The chain carries TRBV7-3 and TRBJ2-3, with 9 bases identical to TRBD2. V shed 4 bases, J shed 2 bases, and the junction held 4 bases outside the gene matches. CDR1 and CDR2 (germline): SGHTA, FQGTGA. The length of the CDR3 is 15 residues. The CDR3 bases are TGTGCCAGCAGCTCCCGCGGGGGGGTCACAGATACGCAGTATTTT. Translated: CASSSRGGVTDTQYF. The whole variable domain, filled in from reference TRBV7-3 and TRBJ2-3, reads GAGVSQTPSNKVTEKGKYVELRCDPISGHTALYWYRQSLGQGPEFLIYFQGTGAADDSGLPNDRFFAVRPEGSVSTLKIQRTERGDSAVYLCASSSRGGVTDTQYFGPGTRLTVL.

The V call is TRBV28, the J call TRBJ1-6; D might be TRBD1 (5 bases). V lost 4 bases, J lost 9 bases, and 19 bases lay in between. This CDR3 spans 16 amino acids. Germline CDR1 is MDHEN and CDR2 is SYDVKM. The chain's CDR3 is CASSWDRYRRGSPLHF. The CDR3 DNA sequence: TGTGCCAGCAGTTGGGATCGCTACCGAAGGGGTTCACCCCTCCACTTT.

Only one count was recorded for this clone. This rearrangement joins TRBV27 to TRBJ2-7, with 8 bases identical to TRBD1. V was clipped by 6 bases and J by 5 bases; unmatched bases: 12. The CDR3 is made up of 15 amino acids. Germline CDR1 MNHEY, CDR2 SMNVEV (reference sequence). The CDR3 nucleotides read TGTGCCAGCAGGGCTGGGACAGGCAAGCGGAACGAGCAGTACGTC. It translates to CASRAGTGKRNEQYV.

This rearrangement joins TRBV13 to TRBJ1-4, with TRBD1 matching 7 bases. The germline CDR1 and CDR2 sequences are PRHDT and FYEKMQ (reference sequence). This CDR3 is built from 13 residues. Germline trimming cut 3 bases from V and 13 bases from J; bases unmatched to any gene: 8. The CDR3 reads CASSFDRDGSLFF. The CDR3 region has the DNA TGTGCCAGCAGCTTTGACAGGGATGGGTCACTGTTTTTT. Together with reference TRBV13 and TRBJ1-4, the CDR3 gives the full variable domain: AAGVIQSPRHLIKEKRETATLKCYPIPRHDTVYWYQQGPGQDPQFLISFYEKMQSDKGSIPDRFSAQQFSDYHSELNMSSLELGDSALYFCASSFDRDGSLFFGSGTQLSVL.

The chain couples TRBV10-1 to TRBJ2-2; D tentatively reads TRBD1 or TRBD2 (6 bases each). The length of the CDR3 is 18 residues. V lost 2 bases, J lost 0 bases, and 16 bases lay in between. CDR1 and CDR2 (germline): WNHNN, SYGVQD (reference sequence). CDR3: CASSEDLGGRTNTGELFF. CDR3 nucleotides: TGCGCCAGCAGTGAGGACTTAGGGGGGCGCACGAACACCGGGGAGCTGTTTTTT.

This chain links TRBV18 with TRBJ1-1, with D tentatively TRBD1 (6 bases). Trimming stripped 6 bases from V and 3 bases from J, with 17 bases between. The germline CDR1 and CDR2 sequences are KGHSH and LQKENI. The CDR3 spans 15 residues. The CDR3 nucleotides read TGTGCCAGCTCCCTTGGACTGACAGGTTACACTGAAGCTTTCTTT. Its translation is CASSLGLTGYTEAFF.

This sequence joins TRBV7-2 and TRBJ2-7; D perhaps matches TRBD1 (5 bases). Germline V gene sequence: CDR1 SGHTA, CDR2 FQGNSA. The V and J ends lost 0 bases and 1 base respectively, with 10 bases between them. CDR3 length: 15 amino acids. The CDR3 region has the DNA TGTGCCAGCAGCTTAGCGGCAGGGCCTTCCTACGAGCAGTACGTC. It codes for CASSLAAGPSYEQYV.

The chain carries TRBV28 and TRBJ1-2; no clear D gene. CDR3 length: 13 residues. The ends were cut back, 1 base at V and 4 bases at J, with 7 bases in the middle. Germline assignment: CDR1 MDHEN and CDR2 SYDVKM. CDR3 nucleotides: TGTGCCAGCAGTTTATTTGGGATCTATGGCTACACCTTC. Protein product: CASSLFGIYGYTF.

The J gene is TRBJ2-4, the V gene TRBV19, with D tentatively TRBD1 (6 bases). V gave up 4 bases and J gave up 0 bases, with 13 bases separating them. CDR1 and CDR2 from the germline V gene are LNHDA and SQIVND (reference sequence). This CDR3 is built from 16 residues. CDR3 in DNA: TGTGCCAGTAGTAAAGGGGGAGCGCTAGCCAAAAACATTCAGTACTTC. It is translated as CASSKGGALAKNIQYF. Drawing the rest from reference TRBV19 and TRBJ2-4, the complete variable domain is DGGITQSPKYLFRKEGQNVTLSCEQNLNHDAMYWYRQDPGQGLRLIYYSQIVNDFQKGDIAEGYSVSREKKESFPLTVTSAQKNPTAFYLCASSKGGALAKNIQYFGAGTRLSVL.

This clone was picked up one time. In DNA, the CDR3 is TGTGCCAGCAGCTTTAGGAGTGTTGGAGATACGCAGTATTTT. This translates into CASSFRSVGDTQYF. The genes are TRBV7-2 and TRBJ2-3, with D unclear. With 3 bases removed from V and 5 bases from J, the gap between germline ends came to 12 bases. This CDR3 region has 14 residues. Looked up from germline, CDR1 is SGHTA and CDR2 is FQGNSA.

The chain couples TRBV27 to TRBJ2-1, with D possibly matching TRBD1 (6 bases). Trimming pared 3 bases from V and 3 bases from J, leaving 15 bases between. There are 16 residues in the CDR3. Germline lookup yields CDR1 MNHEY and CDR2 SMNVEV (reference sequence). CDR3: CASSFVTGSVYNEQFF. In DNA form, the CDR3 reads TGTGCCAGCAGTTTCGTTACAGGGAGTGTCTACAATGAGCAGTTCTTC.

This chain connects TRBV14 to TRBJ2-2; 9 nucleotides agree with TRBD1. This CDR3 has 17 amino acids. The germline CDR1 and CDR2 sequences are SGHDN and FVKESK. J gave up 2 bases and V 1 base, and 5 bases lay outside the gene matches. The CDR3 reads CASSQGGQGPNTGELFF. In DNA form, the CDR3 reads TGTGCCAGCAGCCAAGGGGGACAGGGACCTAACACCGGGGAGCTGTTTTTT.

The chain links TRBV5-1 to TRBJ2-7, with a weak D call TRBD2 (6 bases). The CDR3 contains 14 residues. The germline V gene has CDR1 SGHRS and CDR2 YFSETQ. Trimming left V 2 bases short and J 4 bases short, with 13 bases between. For the CDR3, the DNA is TGCGCCAGCAGCTTACAGGCGGGACGATACGAGCAGTACGTC. It encodes CASSLQAGRYEQYV.